The clone carrying this T cell receptor beta chain turned up a few times. The antigen remains undetermined. The germline V gene has CDR1 SGHDT and CDR2 YYEEEE. The CDR3 consists of 18 residues. V was pared by 4 bases and J by 2 bases, with 19 bases between. TCRdb keeps only in-frame clones here, not all; method: immunoSEQ multiplex PCR. In the table there are about 70,000 clones, 65% to 85% of which are singletons. This sample was included in a study of vaccination effects on CD4 cells after COVID-19. Study-wide background: All participants had two doses of either the BNT162b2 or mRNA-1273 vaccine.

Study outcomes and limitations: Infection-derived and vaccine-derived clones contracted markedly late after vaccination. New vaccine-induced clones made up most post-vaccine spike-reactive clones in convalescents.

Viral peptide pools were used in the ViraFEST assay to expand antigen-specific CD4+ T cells, and sequencing came afterward. Subsequent to a culture period of under twelve days, CD4+ T cells were isolated. The person's infection with SARS-CoV-2, confirmed by PCR, took place between March and December 2020. At days 3 and 7, half of the medium was exchanged for IL-2 medium. The input for sequencing was CD4+ T cells from PBMCs cultured with HIV peptides, taken before COVID-19 vaccination. Noted subset: HIV-1 Nef peptide pool negative control/reference culture. This clonotype was obtained from a human donor who had a prior SARS-CoV-2 infection. J is TRBJ2-6 and V is TRBV5-6; maybe TRBD1 (5 bases). For the CDR3, the DNA is TGTGCCAGCAGCCACATTGGACAAGGAATCCCTGGGGCCAACGTCCTGACTTTC. This codes for CASSHIGQGIPGANVLTF.